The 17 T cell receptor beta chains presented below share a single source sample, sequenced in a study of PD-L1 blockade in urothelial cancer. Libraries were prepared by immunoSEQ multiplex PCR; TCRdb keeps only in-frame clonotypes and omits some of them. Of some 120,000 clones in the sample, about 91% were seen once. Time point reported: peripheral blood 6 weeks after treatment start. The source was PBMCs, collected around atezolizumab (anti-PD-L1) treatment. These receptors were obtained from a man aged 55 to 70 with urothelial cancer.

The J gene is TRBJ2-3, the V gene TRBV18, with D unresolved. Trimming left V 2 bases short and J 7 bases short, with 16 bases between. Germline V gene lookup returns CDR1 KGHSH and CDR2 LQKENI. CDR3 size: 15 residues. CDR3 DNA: TGTGCCAGCTCACCAGGAAGGAGTGCTGCCTATACGCAGTATTTT. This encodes CASSPGRSAAYTQYF.

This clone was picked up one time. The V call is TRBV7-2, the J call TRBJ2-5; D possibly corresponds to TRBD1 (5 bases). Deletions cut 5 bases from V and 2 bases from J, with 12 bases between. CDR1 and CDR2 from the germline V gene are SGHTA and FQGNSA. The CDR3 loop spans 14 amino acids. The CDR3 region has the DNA TGTGCCAGCAGCCTAGAGGCAGGGCAAGAGACCCAGTACTTC. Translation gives CASSLEAGQETQYF.

CDR3: CASSGQGDQPQHF. The CDR3 coding sequence is TGTGCCAGCAGCGGACAGGGGGATCAGCCCCAGCATTTT. The rearrangement links TRBV7-2 to TRBJ1-5; TRBD1 matches at 10 bases. CDR3 size: 13 residues. The trim removed 5 bases at V and 5 bases at J, leaving 0 bases unmatched. CDR1 SGHTA and CDR2 FQGNSA come from the germline V gene.

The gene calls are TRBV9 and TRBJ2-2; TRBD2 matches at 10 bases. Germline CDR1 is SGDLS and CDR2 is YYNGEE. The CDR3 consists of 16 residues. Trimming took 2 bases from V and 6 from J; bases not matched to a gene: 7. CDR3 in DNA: TGTGCCAGCAGCGTCCAAGCGGGGGGGCAGGCCGGGGAGCTGTTTTTT. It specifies CASSVQAGGQAGELFF.

DNA of the CDR3: TGTGCCAGCAGCTTAGGCCTAGCGGGGGTATATAATGAGCAGTTCTTC. Translating gives CASSLGLAGVYNEQFF. The chain has TRBV7-2 and TRBJ2-1; 10 positions match TRBD2. The trim removed 1 base at V and 7 bases at J, leaving 7 bases unmatched. The CDR3 loop spans 16 amino acids. Germline V gene lookup returns CDR1 SGHTA and CDR2 FQGNSA.

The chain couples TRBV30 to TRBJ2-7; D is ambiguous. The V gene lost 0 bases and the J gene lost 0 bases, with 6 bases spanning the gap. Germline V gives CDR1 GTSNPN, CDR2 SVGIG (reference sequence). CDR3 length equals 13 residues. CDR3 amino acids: CAWSVQSSYEQYF. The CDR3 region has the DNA TGTGCCTGGAGTGTACAGAGCTCCTACGAGCAGTACTTC.

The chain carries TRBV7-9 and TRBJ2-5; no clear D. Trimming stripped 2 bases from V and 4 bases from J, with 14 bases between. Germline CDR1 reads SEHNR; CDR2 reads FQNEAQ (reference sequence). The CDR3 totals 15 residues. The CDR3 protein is CASSLSRLLSETQYF. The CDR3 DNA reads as TGTGCCAGCAGCTTATCACGCCTACTATCAGAGACCCAGTACTTC.

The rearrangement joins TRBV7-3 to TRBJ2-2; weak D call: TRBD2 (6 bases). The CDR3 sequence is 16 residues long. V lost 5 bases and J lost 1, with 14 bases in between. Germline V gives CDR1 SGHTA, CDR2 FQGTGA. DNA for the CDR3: TGTGCCAGCAGCGTCCCGGGAGCATGGAACACCGGGGAGCTGTTTTTT. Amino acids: CASSVPGAWNTGELFF.

CDR3 amino acids: CASSLSGYNEQFF. CDR3 bases: TGTGCCAGCAGTTTGAGCGGCTACAATGAGCAGTTCTTC. The chain uses TRBV28 and TRBJ2-1; maybe TRBD2 (5 bases). This CDR3 contains 13 residues. The germline V and J ends were trimmed by 3 bases and 3 bases, with 6 bases remaining between them. Germline lookup yields CDR1 MDHEN and CDR2 SYDVKM.

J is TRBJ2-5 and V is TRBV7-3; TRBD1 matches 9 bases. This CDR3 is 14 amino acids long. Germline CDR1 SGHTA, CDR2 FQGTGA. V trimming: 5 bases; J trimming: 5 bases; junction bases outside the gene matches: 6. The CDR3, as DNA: TGTGCCAGCAGCCTGACAGGGGGAGGGGAGACCCAGTACTTC. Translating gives CASSLTGGGETQYF.

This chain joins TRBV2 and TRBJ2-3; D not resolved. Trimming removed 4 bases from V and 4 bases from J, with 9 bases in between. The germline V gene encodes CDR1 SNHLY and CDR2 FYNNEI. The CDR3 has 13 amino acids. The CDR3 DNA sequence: TGTGCCAGCAGTGCCCTACCTCCAGATACGCAGTATTTT. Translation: CASSALPPDTQYF.

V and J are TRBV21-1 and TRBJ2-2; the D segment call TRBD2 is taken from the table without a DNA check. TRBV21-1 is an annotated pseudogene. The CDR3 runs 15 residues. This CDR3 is CASSKGRDHTGELFF. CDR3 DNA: TGTGCCAGCAGCAAAGGGCGGGATCACACCGGGGAGCTGTTTTTT.

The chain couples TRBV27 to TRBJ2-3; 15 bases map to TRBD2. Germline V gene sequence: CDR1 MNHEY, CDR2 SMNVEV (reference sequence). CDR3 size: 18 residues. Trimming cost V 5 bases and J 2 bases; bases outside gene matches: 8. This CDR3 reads CASSLSGLAGGLTDTQYF. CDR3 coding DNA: TGTGCCAGCAGTCTCTCGGGACTAGCGGGGGGCCTCACAGATACGCAGTATTTT.

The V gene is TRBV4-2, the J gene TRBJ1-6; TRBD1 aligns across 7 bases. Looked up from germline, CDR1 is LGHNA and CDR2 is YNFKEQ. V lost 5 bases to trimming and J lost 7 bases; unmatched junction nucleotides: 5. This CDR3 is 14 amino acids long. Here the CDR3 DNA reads TGTGCCAGCAGCGAGGACAGGATGAATTCACCCCTCCACTTT. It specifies CASSEDRMNSPLHF.

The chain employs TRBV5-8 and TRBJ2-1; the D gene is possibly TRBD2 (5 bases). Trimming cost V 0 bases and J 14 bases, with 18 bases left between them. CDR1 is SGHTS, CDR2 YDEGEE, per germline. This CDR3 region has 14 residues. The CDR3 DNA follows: TGTGCCAGCAGCTTGGAATGGACCGGGATGTATAAGTTCTTC. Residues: CASSLEWTGMYKFF.

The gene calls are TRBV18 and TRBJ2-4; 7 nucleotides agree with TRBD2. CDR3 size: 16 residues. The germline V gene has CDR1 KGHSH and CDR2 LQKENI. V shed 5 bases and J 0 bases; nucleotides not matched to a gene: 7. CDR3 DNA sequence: TGTGCCAGCTCAAGCGGGACTCTGGGAGCCAAAAACATTCAGTACTTC. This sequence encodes CASSSGTLGAKNIQYF.

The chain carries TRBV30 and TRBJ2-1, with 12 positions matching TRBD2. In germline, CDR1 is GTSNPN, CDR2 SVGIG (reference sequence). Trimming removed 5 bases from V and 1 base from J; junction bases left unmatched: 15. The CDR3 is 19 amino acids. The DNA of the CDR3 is TGTGCCTGGGCTTCCTTTCGGACTAGCGGGGTGATTTCCTACAATGAGCAGTTCTTC. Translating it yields CAWASFRTSGVISYNEQFF.